Below are 22 T cell receptor beta chains sequenced from a single sample in a study of T cell repertoires in cytomegalovirus infection. TCRdb processed the reads anew with MiXCR; each CDR3 protein has one entry. This table holds fewer than 85,000 distinct CDR3 sequences, over 3.5% found once. Sequences were obtained from PBMCs. These receptors were collected from a human donor in good health (CMV status not recorded). Some clones in this sample may be carry-over from other donors' samples.

This clonotype showed up many times. This chain joins TRBV7-6 and TRBJ1-6; no firm D call. Between the trimmed V and J ends, which lost 5 bases and 8 bases, there was a span of 13 bases. This CDR3 comprises 14 residues. Germline V gene data show CDR1 as SGHVS and CDR2 as FNYEAQ. This chain's CDR3 is CASSMKTADSPLHF. As DNA, the CDR3 is TGTGCCAGCAGCATGAAAACGGCGGATTCACCCCTCCACTTT.

In its sample, this clonotype was seen many times. The CDR3 DNA sequence: TGTGCCAGCAGCCTCGGGACCATCGGTGGCAGAGCTTTCTTT. It encodes CASSLGTIGGRAFF. The rearrangement links TRBV7-2 to TRBJ1-1, with a possible D match to TRBD1 (5 bases). This CDR3 is 14 amino acids long. Germline loops: CDR1 SGHTA, CDR2 FQGNSA. The V and J ends lost 5 bases and 10 bases respectively, with 20 bases between them.

This clonotype was picked up many times. The chain couples TRBV19 to TRBJ2-1, with TRBD2 as a possible D gene (6 bases). The germline V gene encodes CDR1 LNHDA and CDR2 SQIVND (reference sequence). V lost 8 bases, J lost 13 bases, and 21 bases lay in between. This CDR3 is built from 13 residues. The CDR3, as DNA: TGTGCCAGTGGAGGCGGGGTTACCGGGCTTCAGTTCTTC. This sequence encodes CASGGGVTGLQFF. The full variable domain, its missing parts supplied by reference TRBV19 and TRBJ2-1, is DGGITQSPKYLFRKEGQNVTLSCEQNLNHDAMYWYRQDPGQGLRLIYYSQIVNDFQKGDIAEGYSVSREKKESFPLTVTSAQKNPTAFYLCASGGGVTGLQFFGPGTRLTVL.

This clonotype was seen at least ten times. The V gene is TRBV2, the J gene TRBJ2-3, with 14 bases lining up with TRBD2. Germline values: CDR1 SNHLY, CDR2 FYNNEI. V lost 9 bases, J lost 4 bases, and 6 bases stayed unmatched. The CDR3 extends over 15 amino acids. CDR3: CASKGTSGSPDTQYF. CDR3 sequence (DNA): TGTGCCAGTAAGGGGACTAGCGGGAGTCCAGATACGCAGTATTTT.

This clonotype has a handful of counts. The CDR3: CASSYRGQGSETQYF. The CDR3 DNA is TGCGCCAGCAGCTACAGGGGACAGGGCAGCGAGACCCAGTACTTC. This chain uses TRBV5-1 with TRBJ2-5; TRBD1 matches at 9 bases. V was clipped by 3 bases and J by 5 bases; unmatched bases: 8. Germline CDR1 reads SGHRS; CDR2 reads YFSETQ. This CDR3 has 15 amino acids.

In its sample, this clonotype was seen many times. The chain has TRBV7-2 and TRBJ2-5; 9 bases fit TRBD1. This CDR3 contains 16 residues. From germline, CDR1 is SGHTA and CDR2 FQGNSA. J was trimmed by 1 base and V by 1 base; bases with no gene match: 4. CDR3 nucleotide sequence: TGTGCCAGCAGCTTAGGGACGGGACAGGGCCAAGAGACCCAGTACTTC. Protein: CASSLGTGQGQETQYF.

This clonotype showed up many times. In DNA, the CDR3 is TGTGCCAGCAGTTTGCGGGTGTCTGGTGAGCAGTTCTTC. Translation: CASSLRVSGEQFF. V usage is TRBV12-3 or TRBV12-4 and J usage is TRBJ2-1; a weak D match, TRBD2 (5 bases). CDR3 length: 13 amino acids. V gave up 3 bases and J gave up 9 bases, with 12 bases separating them.

This clonotype was detected ten times or more. J is TRBJ2-3 and V is TRBV7-6; 8 nucleotides agree with TRBD2. Germline-derived CDR1 and CDR2 are SGHVS and FNYEAQ. Trimming took 1 base from V and 2 from J; bases not matched to a gene: 8. The CDR3 extends over 17 amino acids. CDR3 DNA: TGTGCCAGCAGCTTAGGGTACGGGAGGGCCAACACAGATACGCAGTATTTT. Protein product: CASSLGYGRANTDTQYF.

This clonotype was observed many times. This sequence joins TRBV2 and TRBJ1-1; D gene ambiguous. The CDR3 contains 13 residues. The V end was cut by 5 bases, the J end by 6 bases, with 13 bases between. CDR1 SNHLY and CDR2 FYNNEI come from the germline V gene. The CDR3 region has the DNA TGTGCCAGCAGTCCCGACCGGAAGTCTGAAGCTTTCTTT. Residues: CASSPDRKSEAFF.

This clonotype was found many times. The chain is built from TRBV7-2 and TRBJ2-3; 10 nucleotides match TRBD2. The CDR3 is 15 residues long. V was clipped by 5 bases and J by 4 bases; unmatched bases: 6. The germline CDR1 and CDR2 sequences are SGHTA and FQGNSA. The CDR3 DNA reads TGTGCCAGCAGCCAAACAGCGGGGGGGCCAGATACGCAGTATTTT. Protein: CASSQTAGGPDTQYF.

Many counts were recorded for this clonotype. A read error may produce the germline difference seen at one junction end. The rearrangement uses TRBV7-6 and TRBJ1-4; possible D gene TRBD1, 5 bases. The CDR3 has 15 residues. Germline CDR1 is SGHVS and CDR2 is FNYEAQ. The CDR3 loop is CASSLADRNNEKLFF. DNA for the CDR3: TGTGCCAGCAGCCTAGCCGACAGAAATAATGAAAAACTGTTTTTT.

This clonotype was observed at least ten times. V usage is TRBV7-2 and J usage is TRBJ2-2; D is ambiguous. Germline V CDR1 and CDR2: SGHTA, FQGNSA. The CDR3 consists of 16 residues. Trimming removed 5 bases at V and 1 base at J, with 14 bases between. CDR3 in DNA: TGTGCCAGCAGCCGCAGCTCAGTCAAGAACACCGGGGAGCTGTTTTTT. Protein: CASSRSSVKNTGELFF.

In its sample, this clonotype was seen many times. The CDR3 spells CASSLGTHNEQFF. Here the CDR3 DNA reads TGTGCCAGCAGCCTCGGGACACACAATGAGCAGTTCTTC. The chain carries TRBV7-3 and TRBJ2-1; possible D gene TRBD1, 6 bases. Trimming took off 5 bases at V and 5 bases at J, with 10 bases between the two ends. This CDR3 has 13 amino acids. Germline CDR1 SGHTA, CDR2 FQGTGA.

This clonotype was seen ten or more times. This chain links TRBV7-6 with TRBJ2-5; tentatively, D is TRBD2 (6 bases). Trimming removed 6 bases at V and 2 bases at J, with 13 bases between. This CDR3 is 14 amino acids long. The V gene's germline CDR1 is SGHVS and CDR2 FNYEAQ. CDR3 sequence: CASSSTGRQETQYF. The CDR3 nucleotides read TGTGCCAGCAGTTCTACCGGGAGACAAGAGACCCAGTACTTC.

At least ten counts were recorded for this clonotype. The chain links TRBV6-5 to TRBJ2-1; 11 bases line up with TRBD1. From germline, CDR1 is MNHEY and CDR2 SVGAGI. This CDR3 has 17 residues. V shed 2 bases and J 3 bases; nucleotides not matched to a gene: 6. CDR3 bases: TGTGCCAGCAGTTACCCATCCGGGACAGGGGGCTACAATGAGCAGTTCTTC. It is translated as CASSYPSGTGGYNEQFF.

This clonotype was seen many times. The rearrangement uses TRBV7-8 and TRBJ2-7; D unclear. Germline V CDR1 and CDR2: SGHVS, FQNEAQ. Trimming took off 5 bases at V and 7 bases at J, with 24 bases between the two ends. The CDR3 runs 16 residues. The CDR3 coding sequence is TGTGCCAGCAGCCCCCCCTTGAGTCGCACTTGTGAGGAGCAGTACTTC. Translation gives CASSPPLSRTCEEQYF. Supplemented by reference TRBV7-8 and TRBJ2-7, the full variable domain reads GAGVSQSPRYKVAKRGQDVALRCDPISGHVSLFWYQQALGQGPEFLTYFQNEAQLDKSGLPSDRFFAERPEGSVSTLKIQRTQQEDSAVYLCASSPPLSRTCEEQYFGPGTRLTVT.

This clonotype has ten or more counts. The gene calls are TRBV7-2 and TRBJ2-1; possibly TRBD2 for D (5 bases). The germline V gene encodes CDR1 SGHTA and CDR2 FQGNSA. Trimming left V 3 bases short and J 10 bases short, with 16 bases between. This CDR3 contains 14 residues. CDR3 region: CASSFGIRPWEQFF. The CDR3 nucleotides read TGTGCCAGCAGCTTCGGGATCCGACCTTGGGAGCAGTTCTTC. The variable domain in full, with the rest retrieved from reference TRBV7-2 and TRBJ2-1, is GAGVSQSPSNKVTEKGKDVELRCDPISGHTALYWYRQSLGQGLEFLIYFQGNSAPDKSGLPSDRFSAERTGGSVSTLTIQRTQQEDSAVYLCASSFGIRPWEQFFGPGTRLTVL.

This clonotype was picked up many times. The chain combines TRBV19 with TRBJ2-7; tentative D call: TRBD1 (6 bases). Germline lookup yields CDR1 LNHDA and CDR2 SQIVND (reference sequence). Between the trimmed V and J ends, which lost 4 bases and 2 bases, there was a span of 12 bases. CDR3 length: 14 amino acids. CDR3 protein: CASSKRQAPYEQYF. The DNA for the CDR3 is TGTGCCAGTAGTAAGCGACAGGCCCCCTACGAGCAGTACTTC.

Many counts were recorded for this clonotype. The chain is built from TRBV7-2 and TRBJ2-4; 7 positions agree with TRBD1. Germline CDR1 and CDR2: SGHTA and FQGNSA. This CDR3 comprises 20 residues. Trimming at V came to 3 bases and at J to 0 bases, leaving 17 bases not matched to a gene. The CDR3 nucleotides are TGTGCCAGCAGCTTGGACCGGGACAGTGGTCTTCTTATAGCCAAAAACATTCAGTACTTC. Translating it yields CASSLDRDSGLLIAKNIQYF.

This clonotype came up many times. The chain recombines TRBV7-2 with TRBJ2-4, with a possible D match to TRBD1 (5 bases). The V gene's germline CDR1 is SGHTA and CDR2 FQGNSA. Trimming pared 3 bases from V and 6 bases from J, leaving 12 bases between. The CDR3 totals 14 residues. The CDR3 loop is CASSFQGKGNIQYF. The DNA of the CDR3 is TGTGCCAGCAGCTTTCAGGGAAAAGGAAACATTCAGTACTTC. The complete variable domain, with remaining parts taken from reference TRBV7-2 and TRBJ2-4, reads GAGVSQSPSNKVTEKGKDVELRCDPISGHTALYWYRQSLGQGLEFLIYFQGNSAPDKSGLPSDRFSAERTGGSVSTLTIQRTQQEDSAVYLCASSFQGKGNIQYFGAGTRLSVL.

This clonotype has a count of ten or more. J is TRBJ1-6 and V is TRBV7-8, with 8 bases fitting TRBD1. From germline, CDR1 is SGHVS and CDR2 FQNEAQ. CDR3 length: 15 residues. After removal of 1 base from V and 7 bases from J, the junction contained 3 bases not matched to a gene. The CDR3 is CASSLGTGKNSPLHF. CDR3 nucleotides: TGTGCCAGCAGCTTAGGGACAGGGAAGAATTCACCCCTCCACTTT. The full variable domain, in which reference TRBV7-8 and TRBJ1-6 provide the parts outside the CDR3, is GAGVSQSPRYKVAKRGQDVALRCDPISGHVSLFWYQQALGQGPEFLTYFQNEAQLDKSGLPSDRFFAERPEGSVSTLKIQRTQQEDSAVYLCASSLGTGKNSPLHFGNGTRLTVT.

The genes are TRBV20-1 and TRBJ1-2; D is uncertain. V lost 6 bases, J lost 2 bases, and 13 bases lay in between. This CDR3 has 13 residues. Looked up from germline, CDR1 is DFQATT and CDR2 is SNEGSKA (reference sequence). The DNA of the CDR3 is TGCAGTGCGCGGAGTGACACAAACTATGGCTACACCTTC. Protein: CSARSDTNYGYTF.